Sequencing of this TCR beta chain was carried out in a study of shared clonotypes between healthy human individuals. The CDR3 consists of 16 residues. Germline assignment: CDR1 SGHAT and CDR2 FQDESV (reference sequence). Deletions cut 7 bases from V and 1 base from J, with 19 bases between. The repertoire was sequenced with immunoSEQ multiplex PCR; TCRdb's copy has only in-frame clones and lacks some. The sample contains 1,500,000 or so clones, about 98.5% of which appear only once. V usage is TRBV11-1 and J usage is TRBJ1-1; perhaps TRBD1 as D (5 bases). The TCR comes from a man younger than 40 in good health. Sequencing was carried out using naive CD4+ T cells sorted from blood. The subset: CD45RA+ positively selected. The CDR3 spells CASISKVSGQNTEAFF. The CDR3 DNA is TGTGCCAGCATCTCAAAAGTCTCTGGACAGAACACTGAAGCTTTCTTT.